This T cell receptor (beta chain) was recovered during a study of shared clonotypes between healthy human individuals (dated by TCRdb to about 2020). Regarding the study in general: The cohort included three men and a couple of women between 18 and 49 years of age. For each donor, three plates each were used for CD4 naive and CD4 memory, two plates were used for CD8 naive, and one plate was used for CD8 memory. Blood TCR repertoires of five healthy adults were deeply sequenced to estimate repertoire size and the extent of clonotype sharing between individuals. To increase sequencing depth and limit assay-specific biases, TCR repertoire library preparation and sequencing were carried out by different laboratories using diverse techniques. Between about 0.8 and 9.5 billion PBMCs per donor were obtained by leukapheresis.

Using the deep immunoSEQ assay, multiplex PCR amplified TCR CDR3 regions from genomic DNA. Extracted genomic DNA from each cell subset was distributed evenly across all wells of several immunoSEQ 96-well plates, and each plate was treated as a replicate. For sorted subsets, about 200 ng genomic DNA, equal to about 30,000 T cell genomes, was loaded into each replicate PCR. Purified libraries were quantified with a Qubit 3.0 fluorometer, sized on a Bioanalyzer 2100, and re-quantified with the KAPA Library Quantification kit. Each immunoSEQ 96-well plate was sequenced on its own single-read 150-cycle Illumina NextSeq 550 flow cell. Per the original workflow: Because the immunoSEQ output included only junctional sequences and no quality scores, the filtering could not be the same as the filtering used for full-length reads. Sequences were annotated with PyIR, a Python wrapper for IgBLAST v1.9, using IMGT germline references to assign V/J genes and CDR3. Any read was removed if the V/J assignment was weak (E-value above 1e-6), the CDR3 was missing, or the read contained stop codons, out-of-frame junctions, or ambiguous translated residues. V3J clonotypes were defined as sequences sharing the same inferred V gene, J gene, and CDR3 amino acid sequence. Percentage overlap between repertoires was calculated by dividing the number of shared unique clonotypes by the size of the smaller repertoire. Repertoire richness was assessed with RTK rarefaction, the Chao1 estimator, and Recon v2.1 estimates of unobserved clonotypes. Generation probabilities for all TCRbeta clonotypes obtained by the gDNA method from a few donors were computed using OLGA. TCRdb's version of the immuneACCESS table is confined to in-frame rearrangements and falls short of the full clone set. An unresolved V gene accounts for under half of the shortfall where checked; the remainder is of unknown origin. D and trimming come from the DNA, and the V and J calls and clone size come from that table. In all, the sample holds roughly 570,000 clones, and roughly 98% of those were seen once. The ten largest make up 0.3% of the sample.

A note on this clone: Its target antigen remains unknown. It has no much larger one-base neighbor in the sample; base qualities were not kept.

General findings and caveats noted by the study authors: Because the study included only a small number of donors, the genetic and exposure-history diversity represented was limited. Sampling was limited to blood, and TCR repertoires in tissue likely differ from TCR repertoires in blood. Pairwise subsampling indicated that sequencing depth was expected to affect the degree of clonotype sharing among donors. Rarefaction of sorted-subset datasets indicated incomplete sequencing despite the large sequencing depth. Naive subsets generally had larger estimated clonotype richness than memory subsets did. Compared with non-shared clonotypes, the clonotypes found in all four sorted-subset donors had higher generation probabilities. Sharing across several donors was observed for around 5% of naive CD4, around 3.5% of naive CD8, over 2% of memory CD4, and approximately 0.41% of memory CD8 clonotypes.

CD8 naive samples were CD45RO-negative cells positively selected for CCR7, giving a CD45RA+CCR7+ population that excluded TemRA cells. The donors were healthy, HIV-negative adults with no recently reported acute infections or vaccinations. Only Caucasian adults living in Nashville, Tennessee, USA were represented among the donors. Blood was collected by leukapheresis, and PBMCs were isolated by Ficoll-Histopaque density gradient centrifugation and then cryopreserved in liquid nitrogen vapor phase. Analytical flow cytometry was used to check the purity and quantity of every magnetically sorted T cell population. Genomic DNA was isolated from every sorted fraction and measured by UV absorbance on a Nanodrop 2000c. The clonotype originates from a man younger than 45 in good health. The source material was naive CD8+ T cells sorted from blood. The cell subset or site label on this specimen signifies: CD45RA+CCR7+.

In nucleotide form, the sequence is TGTGCCAGCAGCGCGGAGGGTAGCGTTTTGCAGCCCCAGCATTTT. Translated, this gives CASSAEGSVLQPQHF. The V and J segments used are TRBV7-8 and TRBJ1-5; no D gene can be assigned with confidence. The CDR3, from cysteine to phenylalanine, totals 15 residues. Left in the record is the CDR3 DNA by itself, 45 bases read in frame from the first base. V loses 5 bases, J loses 7 bases, and the germline ends lie 18 bases apart. The germline V gene supplies CDR1 SGHVS and CDR2 FQNEAQ.